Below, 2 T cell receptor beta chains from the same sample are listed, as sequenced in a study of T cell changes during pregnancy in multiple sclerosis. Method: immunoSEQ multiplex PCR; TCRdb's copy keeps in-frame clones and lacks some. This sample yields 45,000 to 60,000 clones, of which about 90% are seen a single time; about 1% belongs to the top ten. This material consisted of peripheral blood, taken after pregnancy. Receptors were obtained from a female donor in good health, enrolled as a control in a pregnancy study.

The CDR3 coding sequence is TGCGCCAGCAGCCAAACTTCCTCAGGGGAATATGGCTACACCTTC. Its protein product is CASSQTSSGEYGYTF. V gene TRBV4-1 combines with J gene TRBJ1-2; D is possibly TRBD1 (6 bases). The ends were cut back, 2 bases at V and 5 bases at J, with 15 bases in the middle. The CDR3 loop spans 15 amino acids. Germline-derived CDR1 and CDR2 are MGHRA and YSYEKL.

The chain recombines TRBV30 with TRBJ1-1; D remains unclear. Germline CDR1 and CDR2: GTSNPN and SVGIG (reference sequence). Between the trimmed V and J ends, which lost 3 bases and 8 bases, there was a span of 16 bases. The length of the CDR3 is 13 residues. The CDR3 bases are TGTGCCTGGAGCCTCCTCAAGGAGCCCGAAGCTTTCTTT. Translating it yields CAWSLLKEPEAFF.